The clone carrying this TCR beta chain was seen once. Antigen: not known. Looked up from germline, CDR1 is LGHDT and CDR2 is YNNKEL (reference sequence). There are 16 residues in the CDR3. V was shortened by 2 bases and J by 2 bases, with 12 bases between the two germline ends. This entry belongs to a study of vaccination effects on CD4 cells after COVID-19. Before any sequencing was done, the ViraFEST assay used viral peptide pools to expand antigen-specific CD4+ T cells. Isolation of CD4+ T cells took place after approximately 10 days of culture. SARS-CoV-2 infection was confirmed by PCR in the person between March and December 2020. Generated by immunoSEQ multiplex PCR, the TCRdb table keeps only in-frame clones and is missing some. Of 35,000 to 40,000 clones listed, around 69% are singletons.

The gene calls are TRBV3-1 (or the pseudogene TRBV3-2) and TRBJ2-2, with D possibly TRBD2 on 6 matching bases. The input for sequencing was CD4+ T cells from PBMCs cultured with HCoV-NL63 spike peptides, taken before COVID-19 vaccination. The clonotype originates from a human donor who had a prior SARS-CoV-2 infection. This chain's CDR3 is CASSQTGGSNTGELFF. The DNA of the CDR3 is TGTGCCAGCAGCCAAACCGGGGGTTCTAACACCGGGGAGCTGTTTTTT.